A selection of T cell receptor beta chains follows, all from one sample in a study of T-cell memory formation after mild COVID-19. TCRdb fed the 5' RACE reads into MiXCR, producing one record per CDR3 protein. The sample lists 450,000 or so distinct CDR3 sequences, around 18% occurring once. Material: PBMCs or a T cell subset sorted from them (not recorded which). The receptors stem from an adult woman who had mild COVID-19 (a few samples of this study predate the infection). Cell type and time point are not known. CDR3s include the opening cysteine and the closing phenylalanine or tryptophan. A D gene is named only where the DNA matches it firmly. For some rows the clone size is stated as once, few or many, or as a class when expanded; others skip it.

v_call	j_call	d_call	clone_size	cdr3_length	cdr3_nt	cdr3_aa
TRBV7-3	TRBJ2-2	.	.	16	TGTGCCAGCAGCTCGCGACCGGCTTCGAACACCGGGGAGCTGTTTTTT	CASSSRPASNTGELFF
TRBV7-9	TRBJ2-1	.	few	16	TGTGCCAGCATGAATAATAAGTGGGACTGGGACGTGGAACAGTTCTTC	CASMNNKWDWDVEQFF
TRBV4-3	TRBJ2-7	TRBD2	few	19	TGCGCCAGCAGCCAAGCGGTGGACAGGGGAATACTAGCGGGAGTCGAGCAGTACTTC	CASSQAVDRGILAGVEQYF
TRBV9	TRBJ2-1	.	.	15	TGTGCCAGCAGCGAGAAGGGCGCGGCGGTCAATGAGCAGTTCTTC	CASSEKGAAVNEQFF
TRBV27	TRBJ2-7	TRBD1	.	13	TGTGCCAGCAGTTTGGCAGGGGGCGCAGAGCAGTACTTC	CASSLAGGAEQYF
TRBV12-3/TRBV12-4	TRBJ2-5	TRBD2	few	15	TGTGCCAGCAGTAGGACTAGCGGGGGAAAAGGGACCCAGTACTTC	CASSRTSGGKGTQYF
TRBV7-2	TRBJ1-6	.	few	15	TGTGCCAGCAGCTTAGGGACTTGGCAGAATTCACCCCTCCACTTT	CASSLGTWQNSPLHF
TRBV4-2	TRBJ2-7	.	.	15	TGTGCCAGCAGCACATCAGGAGGGGTAAGGAGCGAGCAGTACTTC	CASSTSGGVRSEQYF
TRBV6-5	TRBJ2-4	TRBD1	few	14	TGTGCCAGCAGGACAGGGAGTGCCAAAAACATTCAGTACTTC	CASRTGSAKNIQYF
TRBV14	TRBJ1-1	.	.	14	TGTGCCAGCAGCCAAGATTTTGGGATGGTTGAAGCTTTCTTT	CASSQDFGMVEAFF
TRBV20-1	TRBJ2-7	TRBD2	.	11	TGCAGTAGCGGGGGAGGGTACGAGCAGTACTTC	CSSGGGYEQYF
TRBV5-5	TRBJ2-2	TRBD1	few	16	TGTGCCAGCAGCCTTCAGGGGACAGCGCGGGCCGGGGAGCTGTTTTTT	CASSLQGTARAGELFF
TRBV5-1	TRBJ2-7	.	many	15	TGCGCCAGCAGCCCCGGGACGGGCTTTAGGAGCGAGCAGTACTTC	CASSPGTGFRSEQYF